Listed here are 21 T cell receptor beta chains from one sample, sequenced in a study of cytomegalovirus exposure and HLA in healthy donors. The PCR contained 60 Vbeta and 13 Jbeta primers. This table comes from immunoSEQ multiplex PCR, and its TCRdb copy is limited to in-frame clones, with some not included. The data show 100,000 to 150,000 clones, around 72% seen once. The material sequenced was PBMCs. The receptor set was obtained from a man aged 25-45 years in good health and CMV-seronegative.

This chain joins TRBV5-4 and TRBJ2-3; no clear D gene. V was trimmed by 4 bases and J by 0 bases, leaving 18 bases between them. Germline values: CDR1 SGHNT, CDR2 YYREEE (reference sequence). The CDR3 is 17 residues long. The DNA of the CDR3 is TGTGCCAGCAGCCCTAGACCTATCGCCCATAGCACAGATACGCAGTATTTT. Translation: CASSPRPIAHSTDTQYF. Complete variable domain (other parts from reference TRBV5-4 and TRBJ2-3): ETGVTQSPTHLIKTRGQQVTLRCSSQSGHNTVSWYQQALGQGPQFIFQYYREEENGRGNFPPRFSGLQFPNYSSELNVNALELDDSALYLCASSPRPIAHSTDTQYFGPGTRLTVL.

The CDR3 loop reads CAISESWGANTGELFF. In nucleotides, the CDR3 is TGTGCCATCAGTGAGTCTTGGGGGGCGAACACCGGGGAGCTGTTTTTT. The chain has TRBV10-3 and TRBJ2-2, with D perhaps matching TRBD2 (6 bases). Germline V gene sequence: CDR1 ENHRY, CDR2 SYGVKD. This CDR3 spans 16 amino acids. V was trimmed by 0 bases and J by 0 bases, leaving 8 bases between them.

V gene TRBV21-1 combines with J gene TRBJ1-5; the table assigns TRBD1, which was not confirmed against the DNA. TRBV21-1 is reported as a pseudogene. The CDR3 loop spans 15 amino acids. The CDR3 DNA is TGTGCCAGCAGCGGGACAGCTAGGGGAAGGCAGCCCCAGCATTTT. It specifies CASSGTARGRQPQHF.

This rearrangement joins TRBV6-1 to TRBJ2-3; D not resolved. Between the trimmed V and J ends, which lost 3 bases and 2 bases, there was a span of 6 bases. Germline CDR1 MNHNS, CDR2 SASEGT. This CDR3 is 13 amino acids long. The CDR3 loop is CASSDDSTDTQYF. The CDR3 DNA follows: TGTGCCAGCAGTGATGACTCCACAGATACGCAGTATTTT.

In regard to this clone: Its ends do not fully match the called genes, so a read error is possible. The sample contains more than one DNA sequence encoding this CDR3. The V call is TRBV6-6, the J call TRBJ1-2; perhaps TRBD1 as D (6 bases). This CDR3 has 13 amino acids. CDR1 MNHNY and CDR2 SVGAGI come from the germline V gene (reference sequence). This CDR3 reads CASRRQANYGYTF. CDR3 in DNA: TGCGCCAGCAGGCGACAGGCTAACTATGGCTACACCTTC.

The chain links TRBV5-4 to TRBJ1-5, with D perhaps matching TRBD1 (5 bases). This CDR3 has 16 residues. Trimming stripped 4 bases from V and 5 bases from J, with 19 bases between. Germline V gives CDR1 SGHNT, CDR2 YYREEE (reference sequence). CDR3: CASSNIPGMADQPQHF. Written as DNA, the CDR3 is TGTGCCAGCAGCAATATCCCAGGGATGGCCGATCAGCCCCAGCATTTT.

The V gene is TRBV5-4, the J gene TRBJ1-5; D remains ambiguous. CDR3 length: 17 amino acids. The germline gives CDR1 SGHNT, CDR2 YYREEE (reference sequence). V lost 2 bases and J 0 bases, leaving 15 bases between the germline ends. The CDR3 sequence is CASSFWTGGYSNQPQHF. The CDR3 DNA is TGTGCCAGCAGCTTTTGGACGGGAGGCTATAGCAATCAGCCCCAGCATTTT.

This chain connects TRBV6-1 to TRBJ2-3; 7 positions agree with TRBD2. Germline V lookup: CDR1 MNHNS, CDR2 SASEGT. The CDR3 spans 15 residues. V lost 7 bases, J lost 2 bases, and 9 bases stayed unmatched. CDR3 coding DNA: TGTGCCAGCAACAGACTAGCCACACACACAGATACGCAGTATTTT. Residues: CASNRLATHTDTQYF.

The chain couples TRBV7-9 to TRBJ1-3, with 7 bases identical to TRBD1. With 5 bases clipped from V and 0 bases from J, the junction kept 4 bases outside the gene matches. Looked up from germline, CDR1 is SEHNR and CDR2 is FQNEAQ (reference sequence). The CDR3 has 15 amino acids. The CDR3 DNA sequence: TGTGCCAGCAGCCCCCAGGGGGGCTCTGGAAACACCATATATTTT. Protein product: CASSPQGGSGNTIYF.

The chain joins TRBV4-1 to TRBJ2-1; D is undetermined. The CDR3 totals 15 residues. Trimming took 1 base from V and 6 from J, leaving 13 bases between them. The V gene's germline CDR1 is MGHRA and CDR2 YSYEKL. CDR3: CASSQVGGFINEQFF. Written as DNA, the CDR3 is TGCGCCAGCAGCCAAGTAGGCGGTTTTATCAATGAGCAGTTCTTC.

This clone was counted between two and nine times. The chain recombines TRBV9 with TRBJ2-5, with unresolved D. Germline-derived CDR1 and CDR2 are SGDLS and YYNGEE. V shed 2 bases and J shed 4 bases, with 9 bases lying between them. The CDR3 has 13 residues. CDR3 sequence: CASSVLVGETQYF. The CDR3 coding sequence is TGTGCCAGCAGCGTCCTAGTAGGAGAGACCCAGTACTTC.

V and J are TRBV6-1 and TRBJ1-3, with D possibly TRBD1 on 5 matching bases. V was shortened by 3 bases and J by 4 bases, with 16 bases between the two germline ends. The germline V gene encodes CDR1 MNHNS and CDR2 SASEGT. The CDR3 consists of 16 residues. Here the CDR3 DNA reads TGTGCCAGCAGTGATTCCGGAGGGGCGGACGGAAACACCATATATTTT. Protein sequence: CASSDSGGADGNTIYF.

The chain employs TRBV6-5 and TRBJ2-7; tentatively, D is TRBD1 (6 bases). The CDR3 consists of 13 residues. The germline gives CDR1 MNHEY, CDR2 SVGAGI. V lost 7 bases and J lost 6, with 16 bases in between. CDR3 in DNA: TGTGCCAGCACCAAGTCTGGGGGCGGCGAGCAGTACTTC. This sequence encodes CASTKSGGGEQYF.

The V call is TRBV10-2, the J call TRBJ2-7; tentatively, D is TRBD2 (5 bases). The V end lost 6 bases, the J end lost 5 bases, and 17 bases lay between the germline ends. Germline CDR1 is WSHSY and CDR2 is SAAADI. The CDR3 spans 14 residues. The CDR3 spells CASSDGLYSNEQYF. CDR3 nucleotides: TGCGCCAGCAGCGACGGACTCTATTCCAACGAGCAGTACTTC.

The V and J genes are TRBV29-1 and TRBJ2-1; possibly TRBD1 for D (6 bases). Deletions cut 7 bases from V and 0 bases from J, with 25 bases between. This CDR3 comprises 18 residues. The germline CDR1 and CDR2 sequences are SQVTM and ANQGSEA. The CDR3 coding sequence is TGCAGCGCCCAAACGGTGGGGAGACAGGAGAGCTCCTACAATGAGCAGTTCTTC. Translation: CSAQTVGRQESSYNEQFF.

The chain employs TRBV6-1 and TRBJ1-1; D not resolved. Trimming removed 8 bases at V and 1 base at J, with 8 bases between. CDR1 MNHNS and CDR2 SASEGT come from the germline V gene. The CDR3 runs to 12 residues. The CDR3: CASSQANTEAFF. For the CDR3, the DNA is TGTGCCAGCTCGCAGGCGAACACTGAAGCTTTCTTT.

The genes are TRBV25-1 and TRBJ2-5, with a weak D call TRBD1 (6 bases). Germline V gives CDR1 MGHDK, CDR2 SYGVNS. V was shortened by 5 bases and J by 5 bases, with 24 bases between the two germline ends. The CDR3 is 17 residues long. The CDR3 DNA is TGTGCCAGCAGTCCCGGACTCCGCGAGCTAACAGGGGAGACCCAGTACTTC. Its protein is CASSPGLRELTGETQYF.

The rearrangement uses TRBV19 and TRBJ1-5, with D uncertain. Germline CDR1 reads LNHDA; CDR2 reads SQIVND (reference sequence). The CDR3 runs to 14 residues. V was shortened by 3 bases and J by 8 bases, with 14 bases between the two germline ends. This CDR3 reads CASSIRDSREPQHF. The CDR3 DNA sequence: TGTGCCAGTAGTATCCGAGATTCGAGGGAGCCCCAGCATTTT.

This clone was observed a single time. The chain recombines TRBV11-2 with TRBJ2-4; D is unresolved. Trimming pared 5 bases from V and 0 bases from J, leaving 11 bases between. The CDR3 consists of 15 residues. CDR1 is SGHAT, CDR2 FQNNGV, per germline. Written as DNA, the CDR3 is TGTGCCAGCAGCGTCGCGTTACTAGCCAAAAACATTCAGTACTTC. Translating gives CASSVALLAKNIQYF. Together with reference TRBV11-2 and TRBJ2-4, the CDR3 gives the full variable domain: EAGVAQSPRYKIIEKRQSVAFWCNPISGHATLYWYQQILGQGPKLLIQFQNNGVVDDSQLPKDRFSAERLKGVDSTLKIQPAKLEDSAVYLCASSVALLAKNIQYFGAGTRLSVL.

This chain uses TRBV28 with TRBJ1-6; TRBD1 matches at 9 bases. V lost 4 bases, J lost 2 bases, and 3 bases stayed unmatched. The CDR3 is made up of 16 amino acids. Germline CDR1 MDHEN, CDR2 SYDVKM. CDR3 sequence reads: CASSSNRGPYNSPLHF. CDR3 sequence (DNA): TGTGCCAGCAGTTCCAACAGGGGGCCCTATAATTCACCCCTCCACTTT.

CDR3 coding DNA: TGTGCCAGCACCTTCGAGGTGTTAGAGACCCAGTACTTC. Translating it yields CASTFEVLETQYF. The chain links TRBV7-8 to TRBJ2-5; D not resolved. This CDR3 region has 13 residues. The germline gives CDR1 SGHVS, CDR2 FQNEAQ. The V gene lost 7 bases and the J gene lost 4 bases, with 13 bases spanning the gap.